These 23 T cell receptor beta chains came from one sample sequenced in a study of OX40 agonist ivuxolimab in advanced cancers. Data came from immunoSEQ multiplex PCR; TCRdb stores just in-frame clones and leaves some out. The sample yields about 74,000 clones, roughly 83% seen once. The input for sequencing was CD4+ or CD8+ T cells sorted from blood, taken in a trial of the OX40 agonist ivuxolimab. The receptors were sampled from an adult with an advanced solid tumor such as melanoma, head and neck, liver or kidney cancer.

This clone was recorded once. This chain links TRBV4-3 with TRBJ1-1; tentatively, D is TRBD1 (6 bases). The germline V and J ends were trimmed by 1 base and 5 bases, with 11 bases remaining between them. The CDR3 has 14 amino acids. Germline assignment: CDR1 LGHNA and CDR2 YSLEER. The CDR3 loop is CASSQGYRETEAFF. The CDR3 DNA reads TGCGCCAGCAGCCAAGGTTACAGGGAGACTGAAGCTTTCTTT.

The V and J genes are TRBV6-6 and TRBJ2-5, with 11 bases lining up with TRBD2. The V and J ends lost 5 bases and 5 bases, in that order; junction bases with no gene match: 10. The CDR3 totals 16 residues. Germline loops: CDR1 MNHNY, CDR2 SVGAGI (reference sequence). CDR3 amino acids: CASSPSGGTPVETQYF. Here the CDR3 DNA reads TGTGCCAGCAGTCCTAGCGGGGGGACCCCTGTGGAGACCCAGTACTTC.

V usage is TRBV5-1 and J usage is TRBJ1-4; 7 bases match TRBD1. Germline CDR1 reads SGHRS; CDR2 reads YFSETQ. This CDR3 spans 14 amino acids. V gave up 2 bases and J gave up 8 bases; unmatched junction bases: 6. This CDR3 reads CASSFGAGGEKLFF. CDR3 DNA: TGCGCCAGCAGCTTTGGAGCAGGGGGGGAAAAACTGTTTTTT.

The rearrangement links TRBV7-2 to TRBJ2-2, with a tentative D call TRBD1 (6 bases). Germline-derived CDR1 and CDR2 are SGHTA and FQGNSA. Trimming shortened V by 1 base and J by 4 bases, and 13 bases separated the two germline ends. This CDR3 contains 16 residues. CDR3 in DNA: TGTGCCAGCAGCTTAGTACGACAGGTTACCACCGGGGAGCTGTTTTTT. Its translation is CASSLVRQVTTGELFF.

The genes are TRBV2 and TRBJ2-3; D possibly uses TRBD1 or TRBD2 (6 bases each). The V gene lost 5 bases and the J gene lost 6 bases, with 36 bases spanning the gap. Germline V gene lookup returns CDR1 SNHLY and CDR2 FYNNEI. The CDR3 totals 21 residues. The CDR3 coding sequence is TGTGCCAGCAGTAACCTCCCGCCCACGAGGGGGGCCCCCTCATCCCTTGATACGCAGTATTTT. Amino acid sequence: CASSNLPPTRGAPSSLDTQYF.

This clone was seen once. This chain connects TRBV2 to TRBJ1-4; D not certain. The CDR3 totals 13 residues. V lost 6 bases, J lost 5 bases, and 10 bases lay in between. Germline lookup yields CDR1 SNHLY and CDR2 FYNNEI. The CDR3 spells CASSRPLNEKLFF. For the CDR3, the DNA is TGTGCCAGCAGCCGACCTTTGAATGAAAAACTGTTTTTT. Full variable domain (rest looked up from reference TRBV2 and TRBJ1-4): EPEVTQTPSHQVTQMGQEVILRCVPISNHLYFYWYRQILGQKVEFLVSFYNNEISEKSEIFDDQFSVERPDGSNFTLKIRSTKLEDSAMYFCASSRPLNEKLFFGSGTQLSVL.

The chain carries TRBV4-3 and TRBJ1-1, with unresolved D. CDR3 size: 13 residues. Germline V lookup: CDR1 LGHNA, CDR2 YSLEER. With 0 bases removed from V and 8 bases from J, the gap between germline ends came to 10 bases. CDR3 in amino acids: CASSQDRGREAFF. The CDR3 DNA reads as TGCGCCAGCAGCCAAGATCGGGGAAGGGAAGCTTTCTTT.

The chain uses TRBV6-6 and TRBJ2-1, with no clear D. Germline lookup yields CDR1 MNHNY and CDR2 SVGAGI (reference sequence). CDR3 length: 16 amino acids. V lost 2 bases to trimming and J lost 3 bases, with 14 bases between them. In nucleotides, the CDR3 is TGTGCCAGCAGTTACGAGGTGGGAAGGCGCTACAATGAGCAGTTCTTC. As protein: CASSYEVGRRYNEQFF.

CDR3 sequence: CASRAGGDSPLHF. The CDR3 bases are TGTGCCAGCAGAGCAGGGGGCGATTCACCCCTCCACTTT. The genes are TRBV2 and TRBJ1-6, with TRBD1 matching over 8 bases. Germline V CDR1 and CDR2: SNHLY, FYNNEI. The ends lost 6 bases at V and 8 bases at J; junction bases unmatched: 3. The CDR3 consists of 13 residues.

V usage is TRBV19 and J usage is TRBJ2-3; D perhaps matches TRBD2 (6 bases). The V end lost 6 bases, the J end lost 0 bases, and 13 bases lay between the germline ends. Germline-derived CDR1 and CDR2 are LNHDA and SQIVND (reference sequence). CDR3 length: 15 residues. In nucleotides, the CDR3 is TGTGCCAGTAGGATTACTAGCCTAAGCACAGATACGCAGTATTTT. It is translated as CASRITSLSTDTQYF. Variable domain in full (rest from reference TRBV19 and TRBJ2-3): DGGITQSPKYLFRKEGQNVTLSCEQNLNHDAMYWYRQDPGQGLRLIYYSQIVNDFQKGDIAEGYSVSREKKESFPLTVTSAQKNPTAFYLCASRITSLSTDTQYFGPGTRLTVL.

The V gene is TRBV5-6, the J gene TRBJ1-4, with D unresolved. Per the germline V gene, CDR1 is SGHDT and CDR2 is YYEEEE. V was cut by 4 bases and J by 5 bases, with 9 bases left in between. The CDR3 has 13 amino acids. The CDR3 sequence is CASSLDRNEKLFF. The CDR3 DNA follows: TGTGCCAGCAGCCTTGACCGGAATGAAAAACTGTTTTTT.

This chain joins TRBV18 and TRBJ1-5, with D tentatively TRBD1 (6 bases). Germline V gene lookup returns CDR1 KGHSH and CDR2 LQKENI. V was pared by 8 bases and J by 4 bases, with 15 bases between. The CDR3 runs to 14 residues. The CDR3 DNA reads as TGTGCCAGCGCAGGGGAGCTCAAAAATCAGCCCCAGCATTTT. It yields the protein CASAGELKNQPQHF.

The gene calls are TRBV28 and TRBJ2-3, with D hard to call. The germline gives CDR1 MDHEN, CDR2 SYDVKM. The CDR3 spans 14 residues. Trimming shortened V by 4 bases and J by 5 bases, and 13 bases separated the two germline ends. In DNA, the CDR3 is TGTGCCAGCAGTTCCCGTTGGCGTGAAGATACGCAGTATTTT. Protein: CASSSRWREDTQYF.

The chain combines TRBV9 with TRBJ1-1; D is unresolved. Germline V CDR1 and CDR2: SGDLS, YYNGEE. This CDR3 comprises 15 residues. With 0 bases removed from V and 0 bases from J, the gap between germline ends came to 9 bases. CDR3 nucleotide sequence: TGTGCCAGCAGCGTAGGGGTCAGTGTGAACACTGAAGCTTTCTTT. It is translated as CASSVGVSVNTEAFF.

This chain uses TRBV6-5 with TRBJ1-1; perhaps TRBD1 as D (6 bases). Germline CDR1 is MNHEY and CDR2 is SVGAGI. This CDR3 is 15 amino acids long. V dropped 2 bases and J dropped 2 bases, with 12 bases sitting between them. The DNA for the CDR3 is TGTGCCAGCAGTTACGGAAACAGGGAAAACACTGAAGCTTTCTTT. Its protein is CASSYGNRENTEAFF.

The chain couples TRBV6-1 to TRBJ1-1; D gene unclear. Trimming took 5 bases from V and 1 from J, leaving 11 bases between them. In germline, CDR1 is MNHNS, CDR2 SASEGT. This CDR3 has 14 amino acids. The CDR3 coding sequence is TGTGCCAGCAGTTATCGGGGTGCGAACACTGAAGCTTTCTTT. Amino acid sequence: CASSYRGANTEAFF.

This rearrangement joins TRBV11-2 to TRBJ2-7, with 8 nucleotides matching TRBD2. Germline-derived CDR1 and CDR2 are SGHAT and FQNNGV. The CDR3 extends over 16 amino acids. V was clipped by 7 bases and J by 5 bases; unmatched bases: 16. The CDR3, as DNA: TGTGCCAGCACCCCAAGCGGAGGACTAGCCCTTCACGAGCAGTACTTC. Translation gives CASTPSGGLALHEQYF.

This clone is a singleton in its sample. This rearrangement joins TRBV7-3 to TRBJ2-5, with 7 bases matching TRBD1. CDR3 length: 14 residues. The V segment lost 0 bases and the J segment 4 bases; nucleotides outside the gene matches: 2. Germline V gene data show CDR1 as SGHTA and CDR2 as FQGTGA. As DNA, the CDR3 is TGTGCCAGCAGCTTAACAGGGGGCTCAGAGACCCAGTACTTC. Protein: CASSLTGGSETQYF.

The chain links TRBV18 to TRBJ1-5; TRBD1 is a possible D gene (6 bases). Per the germline V gene, CDR1 is KGHSH and CDR2 is LQKENI. The length of the CDR3 is 18 residues. The V end was cut by 3 bases, the J end by 7 bases, with 25 bases between. The CDR3 sequence: CASSPTAGATQRMQPQHF. The CDR3 nucleotides read TGTGCCAGCTCACCGACAGCGGGGGCCACTCAAAGGATGCAGCCCCAGCATTTT.

V gene TRBV19 combines with J gene TRBJ1-4, with D maybe TRBD1 (5 bases). V lost 1 base and J 8 bases, leaving 14 bases between the germline ends. Germline CDR1 is LNHDA and CDR2 is SQIVND (reference sequence). The CDR3 covers 15 residues. The CDR3 coding sequence is TGTGCCAGTAGTATAGTACCTTTCGGGACGGAAAAACTGTTTTTT. Protein product: CASSIVPFGTEKLFF.

The chain links TRBV30 to TRBJ2-7, with D possibly TRBD2 on 6 matching bases. Per the germline V gene, CDR1 is GTSNPN and CDR2 is SVGIG (reference sequence). Between the trimmed V and J ends, which lost 4 bases and 3 bases, there was a span of 10 bases. CDR3 length: 12 residues. The CDR3 DNA is TGTGCCTGGACCTTGGAGGGCTACGAGCAGTACTTC. It specifies CAWTLEGYEQYF.

The chain recombines TRBV18 with TRBJ2-7; no definite D call. The CDR3 is 13 amino acids. CDR1 is KGHSH and CDR2 is LQKENI in the germline V gene. V lost 6 bases, J lost 7 bases, and 16 bases lay in between. The CDR3 DNA sequence: TGTGCCAGCTCCACCAGGCCCGAAGGTGAGCAGTACTTC. This translates into CASSTRPEGEQYF.

This CDR3 reads CASSPGQGLAGGPGGNEQFF. For the CDR3, the DNA is TGTGCCAGCAGCCCTGGACAGGGGCTAGCGGGGGGCCCTGGGGGTAATGAGCAGTTCTTC. The chain is built from TRBV11-3 and TRBJ2-1; TRBD2 aligns across 11 bases. The CDR3 has 20 amino acids. Germline V gene sequence: CDR1 SGHNT, CDR2 YENEEA. V shed 5 bases and J 7 bases; nucleotides not matched to a gene: 22.